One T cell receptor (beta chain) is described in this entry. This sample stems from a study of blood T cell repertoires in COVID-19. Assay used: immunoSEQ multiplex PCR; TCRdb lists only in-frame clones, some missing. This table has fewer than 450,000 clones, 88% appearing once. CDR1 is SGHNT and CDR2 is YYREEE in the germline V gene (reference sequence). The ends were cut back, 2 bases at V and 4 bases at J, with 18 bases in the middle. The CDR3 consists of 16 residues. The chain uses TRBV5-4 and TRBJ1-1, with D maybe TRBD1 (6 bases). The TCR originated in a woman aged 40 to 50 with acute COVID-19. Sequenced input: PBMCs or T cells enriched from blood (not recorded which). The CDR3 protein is CASSLTRGLRGTEAFF. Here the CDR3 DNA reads TGTGCCAGCAGCTTAACCAGGGGATTAAGGGGCACTGAAGCTTTCTTT.